This TCR beta chain was obtained from a study of shared clonotypes between healthy human individuals. Remarks on this clone: Antigen: not known.

The assay was immunoSEQ multiplex PCR, and TCRdb's table has in-frame clones only and misses some. The sample lists 950,000 to 1,100,000 clones; about 77% were seen once. Trimming pared 1 base from V and 2 bases from J, leaving 10 bases between. The CDR3 is 15 residues long. Germline V gene lookup returns CDR1 SNHLY and CDR2 FYNNEI. Study results and limitations: Sampling involved blood alone; tissue repertoires likely differ.

V gene TRBV2 combines with J gene TRBJ2-3; D unclear. Sequenced input: memory CD4+ T cells sorted from blood. Subset denoted: CD45RA-negative fraction. The sequence came from a young man in good health. The CDR3 protein is CASSEVKAPTDTQYF. Here the CDR3 DNA reads TGTGCCAGCAGTGAAGTCAAGGCCCCCACAGATACGCAGTATTTT.